One and the same sample provided the 19 T cell receptor beta chains below, sequenced in a study of cytomegalovirus exposure and HLA in healthy donors. It was with 60 Vbeta and 13 Jbeta primers that the PCR ran. The data were produced by immunoSEQ multiplex PCR, yet TCRdb's version contains in-frame clones alone and is incomplete. The table records about 140,000 clones, 75% to 90% of them present only once. Sequenced sample: PBMCs. All receptors derive from a man aged 40-50 years in good health and CMV-seronegative.

The CDR3 DNA follows: TGTGCCAGCAGCTCCAACAGGGGTGGGTATAGCAATCAGCCCCAGCATTTT. Amino acid sequence: CASSSNRGGYSNQPQHF. This chain connects TRBV7-9 to TRBJ1-5; 7 bases agree with TRBD1. The CDR3 is 17 amino acids. Germline CDR1 SEHNR, CDR2 FQNEAQ (reference sequence). Unmatched junction bases numbered 9, after V lost 4 bases and J lost 0 bases.

This chain joins TRBV5-1 and TRBJ2-3, with D unclear. CDR1 SGHRS and CDR2 YFSETQ come from the germline V gene. The CDR3 has 14 amino acids. The V end was cut by 5 bases, the J end by 0 bases, with 10 bases between. CDR3 in amino acids: CASSEEWSTDTQYF. Written as DNA, the CDR3 is TGCGCCAGCAGTGAGGAATGGAGCACAGATACGCAGTATTTT.

The V and J genes are TRBV5-1 and TRBJ2-1; 10 nucleotides align to TRBD2. Losses at the gene ends were 3 bases for V and 5 bases for J; bases not matched to a gene: 5. Germline-derived CDR1 and CDR2 are SGHRS and YFSETQ. The CDR3 is made up of 15 amino acids. The CDR3 DNA sequence: TGCGCCAGCAGCTCTACTAGCGGGGCCAACAATGAGCAGTTCTTC. Translation gives CASSSTSGANNEQFF.

There are a few counts of this clone. V and J are TRBV28 and TRBJ2-3; 8 nucleotides align to TRBD2. Germline V gene data show CDR1 as MDHEN and CDR2 as SYDVKM. The V segment lost 6 bases and the J segment 2 bases; nucleotides outside the gene matches: 10. CDR3 length equals 16 residues. Here the CDR3 reads CASSPGGGGYTDTQYF. In nucleotides, the CDR3 is TGTGCCAGCAGCCCCGGGGGGGGTGGGTACACAGATACGCAGTATTTT.

This clone was seen a few times. The rearrangement uses TRBV6-5 and TRBJ1-1, with D hard to call. CDR1 and CDR2 from the germline V gene are MNHEY and SVGAGI. The CDR3 runs to 13 residues. Trimming left V 6 bases short and J 5 bases short, with 13 bases between. For the CDR3, the DNA is TGTGCCAGCAGGGGGAGTTCCGAGACTGAAGCTTTCTTT. Translating gives CASRGSSETEAFF.

As DNA, the CDR3 is TGTGCCAGCAGTGACGGGACAGGGACACCCCTCCACTTT. It specifies CASSDGTGTPLHF. The rearrangement uses TRBV6-4 and TRBJ1-6; 9 bases are a match to TRBD1. The germline CDR1 and CDR2 sequences are MRHNA and SNTAGT. This CDR3 spans 13 amino acids. V gave up 2 bases and J gave up 11 bases; unmatched junction bases: 1.

V is TRBV10-2 and J is TRBJ1-5; D call uncertain. The CDR3 is 12 amino acids. Trimming shortened V by 4 bases and J by 3 bases, and 4 bases separated the two germline ends. CDR1 is WSHSY and CDR2 is SAAADI in the germline V gene. CDR3 nucleotide sequence: TGCGCCAGCAGTGGCGACAATCAGCCCCAGCATTTT. It codes for CASSGDNQPQHF.

This sequence joins TRBV5-1 and TRBJ1-6; the match to TRBD1 covers 8 bases. Looked up from germline, CDR1 is SGHRS and CDR2 is YFSETQ. J gave up 8 bases and V 4 bases, and 5 bases lay outside the gene matches. This CDR3 has 14 amino acids. CDR3 in amino acids: CASSLQGEDSPLHF. The CDR3 DNA follows: TGCGCCAGCAGCCTACAGGGGGAAGATTCACCCCTCCACTTT.

The V call is TRBV11-2, the J call TRBJ2-1; TRBD1 is a possible D gene (6 bases). The CDR3 covers 15 residues. With 6 bases removed from V and 7 bases from J, the gap between germline ends came to 19 bases. Germline V gene lookup returns CDR1 SGHAT and CDR2 FQNNGV. The CDR3 sequence is CASRLPGTTGNEQFF. CDR3 bases: TGTGCCAGCAGACTACCCGGGACAACTGGGAATGAGCAGTTCTTC.

The chain couples TRBV18 to TRBJ1-2; D is perhaps TRBD1 (6 bases). This CDR3 spans 15 amino acids. Germline CDR1 reads KGHSH; CDR2 reads LQKENI. The V end lost 5 bases, the J end lost 2 bases, and 15 bases lay between the germline ends. CDR3 in DNA: TGTGCCAGCTCAGTACTTCGACAGGAGAACTATGGCTACACCTTC. This translates into CASSVLRQENYGYTF.

The chain has TRBV29-1 and TRBJ2-7; 9 bases are a match to TRBD1. CDR1 and CDR2 (germline): SQVTM, ANQGSEA. The V segment lost 0 bases and the J segment 5 bases; nucleotides outside the gene matches: 5. This CDR3 contains 14 residues. DNA for the CDR3: TGCAGCGTTGAAGATCCTCGACAGGGGGACGAGCAGTACTTC. Residues: CSVEDPRQGDEQYF.

In its sample, this clone was seen a few times. The same CDR3 is also encoded by other DNA sequences in this sample. The chain couples TRBV7-2 to TRBJ2-7, with TRBD1 identical over 9 bases. CDR1 and CDR2 (germline): SGHTA, FQGNSA. V was pared by 5 bases and J by 2 bases, with 4 bases of the junction left unmatched. This CDR3 comprises 14 residues. CDR3 bases: TGTGCCAGCAGCCGGGGACAGGGTGCCTACGAGCAGTACTTC. Amino acid sequence: CASSRGQGAYEQYF.

The CDR3 DNA is TGTGCTAGTGGTTCCCCCGGGACAGGGTTTCGGAGCCAAGAGACCCAGTACTTC. It yields the protein CASGSPGTGFRSQETQYF. The rearrangement uses TRBV12-5 and TRBJ2-5, with 9 bases fitting TRBD1. Germline V CDR1 and CDR2: LGHNT, FRNRAP. J lost 1 base, V lost 4 bases, and 13 bases had no gene match. The CDR3 is 18 amino acids.

This clone was seen more than once but under ten times. The gene calls are TRBV19 and TRBJ1-1, with D perhaps TRBD1 (5 bases). Trimming shortened V by 11 bases and J by 1 base, and 17 bases separated the two germline ends. The CDR3 extends over 14 amino acids. Germline V gene sequence: CDR1 LNHDA, CDR2 SQIVND (reference sequence). CDR3 loop: CAVKSPGQNTEAFF. CDR3 coding DNA: TGTGCCGTTAAATCCCCAGGGCAGAACACTGAAGCTTTCTTT. Complete variable domain (other parts from reference TRBV19 and TRBJ1-1): DGGITQSPKYLFRKEGQNVTLSCEQNLNHDAMYWYRQDPGQGLRLIYYSQIVNDFQKGDIAEGYSVSREKKESFPLTVTSAQKNPTAFYLCAVKSPGQNTEAFFGQGTRLTVV.

This rearrangement joins TRBV11-2 to TRBJ1-4; 8 nucleotides align to TRBD1. The CDR3 has 15 amino acids. Unmatched junction bases numbered 7, after V lost 3 bases and J lost 7 bases. Germline V gene data show CDR1 as SGHAT and CDR2 as FQNNGV. CDR3 in DNA: TGTGCCAGCAGCTTCCAGGGGGCGAGAGGTGAAAAACTGTTTTTT. Translation gives CASSFQGARGEKLFF.

The chain recombines TRBV27 with TRBJ2-7; no firm D call. The CDR3 runs to 14 residues. Germline V CDR1 and CDR2: MNHEY, SMNVEV (reference sequence). V gave up 6 bases and J gave up 4 bases, with 16 bases separating them. The CDR3 DNA reads as TGTGCCAGCAGCCGCATGAGCCTCCTTTACGAGCAGTACTTC. Protein product: CASSRMSLLYEQYF.

This clone was detected only a few times. The V call is TRBV9, the J call TRBJ1-1; D gene unclear. Trimming shortened V by 2 bases and J by 0 bases, and 8 bases separated the two germline ends. This CDR3 has 14 amino acids. Germline V lookup: CDR1 SGDLS, CDR2 YYNGEE. The CDR3 loop reads CASSVNILNTEAFF. As DNA, the CDR3 is TGTGCCAGCAGCGTGAACATCCTGAACACTGAAGCTTTCTTT.

The CDR3 loop reads CASSSRTSGEQFF. The CDR3 region has the DNA TGTGCCAGCAGCTCCCGGACTAGCGGAGAGCAGTTCTTC. This chain links TRBV7-3 with TRBJ2-1, with 10 bases identical to TRBD2. The CDR3 runs to 13 residues. The germline V gene encodes CDR1 SGHTA and CDR2 FQGTGA. J lost 10 bases, V lost 4 bases, and 4 bases had no gene match.

Of note for this clone: The sample has other DNA sequences that encode this CDR3 too. This rearrangement joins TRBV19 to TRBJ2-7, with 7 positions matching TRBD1. V was pared by 5 bases and J by 2 bases, with 3 bases of the junction left unmatched. Germline CDR1 reads LNHDA; CDR2 reads SQIVND (reference sequence). The CDR3 length is 13 residues. In DNA, the CDR3 is TGTGCCAGTAGTTGGACAGGAGCCTACGAGCAGTACTTC. It specifies CASSWTGAYEQYF. Using reference TRBV19 and TRBJ2-7 for the parts outside the CDR3, the full variable domain is DGGITQSPKYLFRKEGQNVTLSCEQNLNHDAMYWYRQDPGQGLRLIYYSQIVNDFQKGDIAEGYSVSREKKESFPLTVTSAQKNPTAFYLCASSWTGAYEQYFGPGTRLTVT.